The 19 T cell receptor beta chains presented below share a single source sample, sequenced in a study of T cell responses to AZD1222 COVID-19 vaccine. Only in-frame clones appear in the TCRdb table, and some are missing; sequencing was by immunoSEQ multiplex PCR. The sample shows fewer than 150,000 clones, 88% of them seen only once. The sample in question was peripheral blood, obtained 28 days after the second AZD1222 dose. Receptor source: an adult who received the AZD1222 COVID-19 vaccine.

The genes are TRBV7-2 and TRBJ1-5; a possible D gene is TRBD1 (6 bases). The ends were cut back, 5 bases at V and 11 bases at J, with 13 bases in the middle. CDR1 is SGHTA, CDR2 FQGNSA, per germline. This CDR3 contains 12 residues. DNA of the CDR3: TGTGCCAGCAGCCTGAAAGGACAGACCCAGCATTTT. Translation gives CASSLKGQTQHF.

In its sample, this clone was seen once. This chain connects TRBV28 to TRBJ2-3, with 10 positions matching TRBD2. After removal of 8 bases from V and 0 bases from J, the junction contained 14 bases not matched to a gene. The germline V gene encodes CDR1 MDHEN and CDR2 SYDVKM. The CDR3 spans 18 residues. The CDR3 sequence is CASDQWGLATPSTDTQYF. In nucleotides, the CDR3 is TGTGCCAGCGACCAGTGGGGACTAGCGACACCGAGCACAGATACGCAGTATTTT.

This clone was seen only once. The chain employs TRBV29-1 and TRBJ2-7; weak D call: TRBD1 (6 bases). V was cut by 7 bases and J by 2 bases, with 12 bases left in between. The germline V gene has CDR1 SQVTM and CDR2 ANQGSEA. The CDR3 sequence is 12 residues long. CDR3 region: CSASDSAYEQYF. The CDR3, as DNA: TGCAGCGCTTCGGACAGCGCCTACGAGCAGTACTTC.

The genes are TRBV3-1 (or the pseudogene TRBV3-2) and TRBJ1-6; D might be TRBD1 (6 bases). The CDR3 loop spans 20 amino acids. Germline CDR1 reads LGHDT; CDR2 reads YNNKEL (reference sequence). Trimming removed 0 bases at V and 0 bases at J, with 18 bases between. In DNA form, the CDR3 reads TGTGCCAGCAGCCAAGACCATGGACAGCCGCGCAGCTCCTATAATTCACCCCTCCACTTT. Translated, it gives CASSQDHGQPRSSYNSPLHF.

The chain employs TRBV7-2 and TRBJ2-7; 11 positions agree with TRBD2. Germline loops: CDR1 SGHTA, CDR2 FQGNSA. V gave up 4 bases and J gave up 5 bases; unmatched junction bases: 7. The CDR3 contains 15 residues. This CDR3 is CASSSKLAGAHEQYF. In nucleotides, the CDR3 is TGTGCCAGCAGCTCAAAACTAGCGGGAGCGCACGAGCAGTACTTC. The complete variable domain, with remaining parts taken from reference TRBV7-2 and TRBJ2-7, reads GAGVSQSPSNKVTEKGKDVELRCDPISGHTALYWYRQSLGQGLEFLIYFQGNSAPDKSGLPSDRFSAERTGGSVSTLTIQRTQQEDSAVYLCASSSKLAGAHEQYFGPGTRLTVT.

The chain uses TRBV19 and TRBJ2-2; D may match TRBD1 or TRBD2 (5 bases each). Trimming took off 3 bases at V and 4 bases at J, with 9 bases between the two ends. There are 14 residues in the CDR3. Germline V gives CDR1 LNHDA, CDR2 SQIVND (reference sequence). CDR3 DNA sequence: TGTGCCAGTAGTATGGTCGGGGCCACCGGGGAGCTGTTTTTT. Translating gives CASSMVGATGELFF.

The CDR3 protein is CASSLAAGGYQPQHF. The CDR3 bases are TGTGCCAGCAGCTTAGCGGCAGGGGGCTATCAGCCCCAGCATTTT. The genes are TRBV7-6 and TRBJ1-5, with 8 bases matching TRBD1. The CDR3 length is 15 residues. Germline V gives CDR1 SGHVS, CDR2 FNYEAQ. The ends lost 0 bases at V and 5 bases at J; junction bases unmatched: 3.

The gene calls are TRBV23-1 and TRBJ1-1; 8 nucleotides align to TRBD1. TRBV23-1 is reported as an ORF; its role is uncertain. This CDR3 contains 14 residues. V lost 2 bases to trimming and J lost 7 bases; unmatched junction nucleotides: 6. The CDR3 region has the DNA TGCGCCAGCAGTCAAGGGACAGGTGTTATTGAAGCTTTCTTT. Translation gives CASSQGTGVIEAFF.

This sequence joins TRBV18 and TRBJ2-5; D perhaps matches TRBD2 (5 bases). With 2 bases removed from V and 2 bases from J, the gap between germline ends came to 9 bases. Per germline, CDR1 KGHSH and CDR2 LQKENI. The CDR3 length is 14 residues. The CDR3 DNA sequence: TGTGCCAGCTCACCAGCGGGCCAACAAGAGACCCAGTACTTC. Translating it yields CASSPAGQQETQYF.

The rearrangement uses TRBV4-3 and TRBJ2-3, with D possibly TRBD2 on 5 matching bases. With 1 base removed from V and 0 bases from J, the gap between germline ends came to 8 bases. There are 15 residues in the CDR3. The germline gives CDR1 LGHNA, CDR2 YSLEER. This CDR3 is CASSQAAASTDTQYF. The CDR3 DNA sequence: TGCGCCAGCAGCCAAGCAGCGGCGAGCACAGATACGCAGTATTTT.

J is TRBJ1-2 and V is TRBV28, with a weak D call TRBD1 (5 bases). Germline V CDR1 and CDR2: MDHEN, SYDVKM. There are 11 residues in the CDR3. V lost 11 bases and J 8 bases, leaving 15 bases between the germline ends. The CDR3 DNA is TGTGCCGGGTACTGGGGCGGGGGCTACACCTTC. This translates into CAGYWGGGYTF.

The CDR3 DNA reads as TGTGCCAGCAGCGTGACTAGCGGGGTTTACAATGAGCAGTTCTTC. Amino acid sequence: CASSVTSGVYNEQFF. This chain links TRBV5-4 with TRBJ2-1, with 11 bases that match TRBD2. CDR3 size: 15 residues. Germline V gives CDR1 SGHNT, CDR2 YYREEE (reference sequence). V trimming: 4 bases; J trimming: 4 bases; junction bases outside the gene matches: 4.

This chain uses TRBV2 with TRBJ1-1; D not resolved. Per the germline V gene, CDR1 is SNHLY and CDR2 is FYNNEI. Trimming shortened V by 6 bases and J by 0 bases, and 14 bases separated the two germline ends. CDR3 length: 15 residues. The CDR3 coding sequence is TGTGCCAGCAGAGCACTGGCGGAAGTGAACACTGAAGCTTTCTTT. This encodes CASRALAEVNTEAFF.

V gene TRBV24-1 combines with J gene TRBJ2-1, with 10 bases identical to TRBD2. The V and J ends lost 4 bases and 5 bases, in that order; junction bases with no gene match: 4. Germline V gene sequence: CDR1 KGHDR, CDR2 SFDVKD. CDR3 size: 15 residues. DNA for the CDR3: TGTGCCACCAGTGACCTAGCGGGAGACGACAATGAGCAGTTCTTC. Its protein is CATSDLAGDDNEQFF.

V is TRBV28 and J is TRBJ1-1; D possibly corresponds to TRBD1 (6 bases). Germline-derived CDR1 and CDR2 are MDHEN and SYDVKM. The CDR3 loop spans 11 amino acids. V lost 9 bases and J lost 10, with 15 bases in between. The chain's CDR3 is CASRGGNGAFF. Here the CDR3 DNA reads TGTGCCAGTAGAGGGGGGAATGGAGCTTTCTTT.

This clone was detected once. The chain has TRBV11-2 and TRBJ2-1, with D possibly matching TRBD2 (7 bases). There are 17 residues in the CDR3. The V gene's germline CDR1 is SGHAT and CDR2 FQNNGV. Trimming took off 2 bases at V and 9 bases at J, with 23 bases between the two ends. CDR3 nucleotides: TGTGCCAGCAGCTTAAACCCCCCTTGGGGGGGGGCCTCTGAGCAGTTCTTC. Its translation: CASSLNPPWGGASEQFF.

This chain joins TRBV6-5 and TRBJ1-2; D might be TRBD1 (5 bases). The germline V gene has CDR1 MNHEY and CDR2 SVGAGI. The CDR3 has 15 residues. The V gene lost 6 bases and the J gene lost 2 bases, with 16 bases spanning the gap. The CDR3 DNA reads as TGTGCCAGCAGGCCTGGACATGCTATAAACTATGGCTACACCTTC. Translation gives CASRPGHAINYGYTF.

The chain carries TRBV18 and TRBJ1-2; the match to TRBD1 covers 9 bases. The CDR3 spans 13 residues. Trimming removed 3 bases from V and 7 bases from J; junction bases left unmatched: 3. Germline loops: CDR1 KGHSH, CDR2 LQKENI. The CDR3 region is CASSPGQGGGYTF. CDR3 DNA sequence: TGTGCCAGCTCACCGGGACAGGGTGGTGGCTACACCTTC.

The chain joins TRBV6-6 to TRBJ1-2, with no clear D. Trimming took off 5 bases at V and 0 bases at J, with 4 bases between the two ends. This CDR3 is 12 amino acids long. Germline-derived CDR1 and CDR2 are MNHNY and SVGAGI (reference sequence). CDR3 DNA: TGTGCCAGCAGTACCGCTAACTATGGCTACACCTTC. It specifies CASSTANYGYTF.